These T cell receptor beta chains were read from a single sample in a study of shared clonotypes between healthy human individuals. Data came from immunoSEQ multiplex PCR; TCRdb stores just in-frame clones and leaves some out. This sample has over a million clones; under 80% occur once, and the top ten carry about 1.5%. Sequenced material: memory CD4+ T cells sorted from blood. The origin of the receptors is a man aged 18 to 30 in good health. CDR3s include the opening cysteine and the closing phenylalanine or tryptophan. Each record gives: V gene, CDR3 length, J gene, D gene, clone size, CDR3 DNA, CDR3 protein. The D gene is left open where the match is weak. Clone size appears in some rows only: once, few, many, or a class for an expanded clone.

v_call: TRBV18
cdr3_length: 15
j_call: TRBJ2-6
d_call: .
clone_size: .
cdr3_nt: TGTGCCAGCTCAGCGGACAGAACTGGGGCCAACGTCCTGACTTTC
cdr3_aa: CASSADRTGANVLTF

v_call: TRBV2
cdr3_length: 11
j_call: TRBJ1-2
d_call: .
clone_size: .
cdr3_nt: TGTGCCAGCGGGCGGGGGGATGGCTACACCTTC
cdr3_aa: CASGRGDGYTF

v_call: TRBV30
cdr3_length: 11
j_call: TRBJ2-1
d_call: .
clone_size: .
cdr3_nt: TGTGCCTGGAGACAGGGAAATGAGCAGTTCTTC
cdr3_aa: CAWRQGNEQFF

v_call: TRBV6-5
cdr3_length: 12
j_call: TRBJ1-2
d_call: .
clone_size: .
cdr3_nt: TGTGCCAGCAGTTACAGGGGCTGGGGCTACACCTTC
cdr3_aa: CASSYRGWGYTF

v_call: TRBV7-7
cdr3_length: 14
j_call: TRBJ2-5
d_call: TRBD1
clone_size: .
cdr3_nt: TGTGCTAGCAGCTTAGGACAGGATGTTAAGACCCAGTACTTC
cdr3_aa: CASSLGQDVKTQYF

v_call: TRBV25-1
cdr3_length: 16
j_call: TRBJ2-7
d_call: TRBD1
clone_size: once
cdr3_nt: TGTGCCAGCAGTGCAAGCTACGGGACAGGTGGCGACGAGCAGTACTTC
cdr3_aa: CASSASYGTGGDEQYF

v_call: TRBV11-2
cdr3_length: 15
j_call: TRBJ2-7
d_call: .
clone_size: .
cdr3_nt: TGTGCCAGCAGCTTAGAGGAGGGTAGCTCCTACGAGCAGTACTTC
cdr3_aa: CASSLEEGSSYEQYF

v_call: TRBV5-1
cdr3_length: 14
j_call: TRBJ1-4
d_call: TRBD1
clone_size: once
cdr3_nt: TGCGCCAGCAGCCCACAGGGGCCTGGTGAAAAACTGTTTTTT
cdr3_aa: CASSPQGPGEKLFF

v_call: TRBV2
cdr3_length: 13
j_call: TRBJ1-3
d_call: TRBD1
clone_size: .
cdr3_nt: TGTGCCAGCAGACAGGGGAGAGGAAACACCATATATTTT
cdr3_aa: CASRQGRGNTIYF

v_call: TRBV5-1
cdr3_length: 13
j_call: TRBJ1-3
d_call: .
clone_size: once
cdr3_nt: TGCGCCAGCAGCTTGGGCACTGGAAACACCATATATTTT
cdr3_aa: CASSLGTGNTIYF

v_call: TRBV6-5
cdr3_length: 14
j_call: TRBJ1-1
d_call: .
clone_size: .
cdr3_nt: TGTGCCAGCAGGCCACAGGGATCGAACACTGAAGCTTTCTTT
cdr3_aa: CASRPQGSNTEAFF

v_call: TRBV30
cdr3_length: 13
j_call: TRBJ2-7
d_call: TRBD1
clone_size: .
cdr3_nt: TGTGCCCGCTCCGGGACAGGGGGCCTCGAGCAGTACTTC
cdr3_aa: CARSGTGGLEQYF

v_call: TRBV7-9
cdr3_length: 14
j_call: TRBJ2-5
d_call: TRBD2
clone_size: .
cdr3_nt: TGTGCCAGCAGCTTAGGGTCGGGAGGCGAGACCCAGTACTTC
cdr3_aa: CASSLGSGGETQYF

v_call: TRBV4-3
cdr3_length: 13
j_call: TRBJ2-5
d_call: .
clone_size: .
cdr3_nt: TGCGCCAGCAGCCATTATGGGCAATCTCCCCAGTACTTC
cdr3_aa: CASSHYGQSPQYF

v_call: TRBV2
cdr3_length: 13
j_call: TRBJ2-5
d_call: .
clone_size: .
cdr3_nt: TGTGCCAGCAGTGTGATACAGCAAGAGACCCAGTACTTC
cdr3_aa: CASSVIQQETQYF

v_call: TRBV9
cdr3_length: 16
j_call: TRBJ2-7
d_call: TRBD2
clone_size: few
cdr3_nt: TGTGCCAGCAGCCTAACCGGGACTAGCGGGAACTACGAGCAGTACTTC
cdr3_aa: CASSLTGTSGNYEQYF

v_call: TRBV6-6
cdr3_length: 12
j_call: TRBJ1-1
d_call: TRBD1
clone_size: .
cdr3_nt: TGTGCCACGGACAGGGCGAACACTGAAGCTTTCTTT
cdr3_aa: CATDRANTEAFF

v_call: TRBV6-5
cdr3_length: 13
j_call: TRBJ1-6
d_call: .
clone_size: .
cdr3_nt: TGTGCCAGCAAACAGGCTATTAATTCACCCCTCCACTTT
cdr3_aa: CASKQAINSPLHF

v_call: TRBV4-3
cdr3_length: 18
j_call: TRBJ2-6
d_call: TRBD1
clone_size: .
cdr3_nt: TGCGCCAGCAGCCAAGTCAGGGGGTCCGCCTCTGGGGCCAACGTCCTGACTTTC
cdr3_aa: CASSQVRGSASGANVLTF

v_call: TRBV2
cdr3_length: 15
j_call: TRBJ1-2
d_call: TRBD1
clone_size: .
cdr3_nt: TGTGCCAGCATCCAAGTCCAGGGGGGGACCAATGGCTACACCTTC
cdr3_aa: CASIQVQGGTNGYTF

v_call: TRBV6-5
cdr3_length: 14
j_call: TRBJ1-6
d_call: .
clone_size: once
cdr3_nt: TGTGCCAGCAGTAGACAGGCGATAAATTCACCCCTCCACTTT
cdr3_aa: CASSRQAINSPLHF

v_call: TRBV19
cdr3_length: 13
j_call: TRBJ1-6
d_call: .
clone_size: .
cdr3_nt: TGTGCCAGTATAGCAGGGGATGGATCACCCCTCCACTTT
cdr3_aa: CASIAGDGSPLHF

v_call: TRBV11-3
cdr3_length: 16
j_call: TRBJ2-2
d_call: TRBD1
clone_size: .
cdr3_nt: TGTGCCAGCAGCGAAGGACCGACAGGGGGGTCCGGGGAGCTGTTTTTT
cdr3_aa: CASSEGPTGGSGELFF

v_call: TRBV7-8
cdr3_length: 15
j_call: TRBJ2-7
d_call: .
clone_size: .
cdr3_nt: TGTGCCAGCAGCTTAACCCGGGACCGCTCCTACGAGCAGTACTTC
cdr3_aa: CASSLTRDRSYEQYF

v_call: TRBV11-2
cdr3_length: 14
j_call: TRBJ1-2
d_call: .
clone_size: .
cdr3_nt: TGTGCCAGCAGCGCGAGCCAGGGGAACTATGGCTACACCTTC
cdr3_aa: CASSASQGNYGYTF

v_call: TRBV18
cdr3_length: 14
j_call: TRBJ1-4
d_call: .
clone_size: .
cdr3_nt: TGTGCCAGCTCCCAGGATGGGGGACGCCTGGAACTGTTTTTT
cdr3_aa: CASSQDGGRLELFF

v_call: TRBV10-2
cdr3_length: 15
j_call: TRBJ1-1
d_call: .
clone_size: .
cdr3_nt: TGCGCCAGCAGTGCTTCTCTCGCTAAAAACACTGAAGCTTTCTTT
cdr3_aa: CASSASLAKNTEAFF

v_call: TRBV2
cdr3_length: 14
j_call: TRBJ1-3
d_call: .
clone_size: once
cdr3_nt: TGTGCCAGCAGTGACAGGGACTCTGGAAACACCATATATTTT
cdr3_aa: CASSDRDSGNTIYF

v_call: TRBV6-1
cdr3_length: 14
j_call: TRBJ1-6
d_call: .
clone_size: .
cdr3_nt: TGTGCCAGCGTGTTTGGGCAGGAGGATTCACCCCTCCACTTT
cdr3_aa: CASVFGQEDSPLHF

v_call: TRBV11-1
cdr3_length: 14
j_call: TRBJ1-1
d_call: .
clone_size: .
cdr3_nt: TGTGCCAGCAGCCCACCCCCCGGGGCCACTGAAGCTTTCTTT
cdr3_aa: CASSPPPGATEAFF

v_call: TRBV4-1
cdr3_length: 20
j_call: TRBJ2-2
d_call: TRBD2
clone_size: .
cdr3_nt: TGCGCCAGCAGCCAAAAACCCTATGCAGCTTGGGCGGGAGACACCGGGGAGCTGTTTTTT
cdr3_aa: CASSQKPYAAWAGDTGELFF

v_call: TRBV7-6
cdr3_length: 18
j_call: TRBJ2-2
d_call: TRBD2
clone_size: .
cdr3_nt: TGTGCCAGCAGCTTAGTGGTCCCGGAGCGGGGCAACACCGGGGAGCTGTTTTTT
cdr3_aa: CASSLVVPERGNTGELFF

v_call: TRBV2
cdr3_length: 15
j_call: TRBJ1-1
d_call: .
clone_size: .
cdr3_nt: TGTGCCAGCAGAGTTTTCGGGGGCCCGGACACTGAAGCTTTCTTT
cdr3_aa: CASRVFGGPDTEAFF

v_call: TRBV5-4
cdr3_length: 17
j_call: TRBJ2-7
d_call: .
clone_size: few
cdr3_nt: TGTGCCAGCAGCTTGTTGGCGGGTTTTGAGAGCTCCTACGAGCAGTACTTC
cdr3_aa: CASSLLAGFESSYEQYF

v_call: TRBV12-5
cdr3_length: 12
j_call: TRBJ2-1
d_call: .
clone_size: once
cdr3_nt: TGTGCTAGTGGTTTGTTCGAAGGTGAGCAGTTCTTC
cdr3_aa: CASGLFEGEQFF

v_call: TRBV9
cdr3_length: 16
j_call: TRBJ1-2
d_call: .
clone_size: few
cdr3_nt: TGTGCCAGCAGCCCCCTCCGGGACGGACTTAACTATGGCTACACCTTC
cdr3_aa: CASSPLRDGLNYGYTF

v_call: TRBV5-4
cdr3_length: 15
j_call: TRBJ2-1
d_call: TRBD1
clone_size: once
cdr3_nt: TGTGCCAGCAGCTCCGGGCGACAGGGCTACAATGAGCAGTTCTTC
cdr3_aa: CASSSGRQGYNEQFF

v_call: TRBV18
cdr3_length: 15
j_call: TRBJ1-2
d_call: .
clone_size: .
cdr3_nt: TGTGCCAGCTCACCAGGGCAGCTCTCTAACTATGGCTACACCTTC
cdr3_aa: CASSPGQLSNYGYTF

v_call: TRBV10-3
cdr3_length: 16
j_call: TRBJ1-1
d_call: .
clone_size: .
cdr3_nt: TGTGCCATCAGTGAGATGCGAGTTAGCATGAACACTGAAGCTTTCTTT
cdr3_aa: CAISEMRVSMNTEAFF

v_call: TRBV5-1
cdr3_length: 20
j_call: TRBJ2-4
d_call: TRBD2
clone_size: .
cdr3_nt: TGCGCCAGCAGCATGGAGACTAGCGGGAGGTCCACCATAGCCAAAAACATTCAGTACTTC
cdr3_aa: CASSMETSGRSTIAKNIQYF

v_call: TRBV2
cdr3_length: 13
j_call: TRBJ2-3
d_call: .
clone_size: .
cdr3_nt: TGTGCCAGCAGCTACATTGGCACAGATACGCAGTATTTT
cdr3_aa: CASSYIGTDTQYF

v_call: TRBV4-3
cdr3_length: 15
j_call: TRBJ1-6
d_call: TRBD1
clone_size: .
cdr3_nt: TGCGCCAGCAGCGACCAAGGGACAGTAAATTCACCCCTCCACTTT
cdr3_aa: CASSDQGTVNSPLHF

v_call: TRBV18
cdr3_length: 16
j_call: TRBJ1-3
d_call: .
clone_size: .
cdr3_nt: TGTGCCAGCTCACCAGGGGTCACAGGTCCTGGAAACACCATATATTTT
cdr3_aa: CASSPGVTGPGNTIYF

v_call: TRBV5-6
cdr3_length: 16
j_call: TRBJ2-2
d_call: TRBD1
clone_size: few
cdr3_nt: TGTGCCAGCAGCCTATTGGGACAGGGAATTGGCGGGGAGCTGTTTTTT
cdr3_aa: CASSLLGQGIGGELFF

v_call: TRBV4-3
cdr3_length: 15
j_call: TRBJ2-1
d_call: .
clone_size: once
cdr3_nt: TGCGCCAGCAGCCAAGAAGGGTACGTCTACAATGAGCAGTTCTTC
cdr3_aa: CASSQEGYVYNEQFF

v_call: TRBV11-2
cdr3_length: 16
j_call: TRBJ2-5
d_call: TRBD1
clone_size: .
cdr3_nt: TGTGCCAGCAGCTTAGGGACAGGGGGAAATAGAGAGACCCAGTACTTC
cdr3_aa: CASSLGTGGNRETQYF

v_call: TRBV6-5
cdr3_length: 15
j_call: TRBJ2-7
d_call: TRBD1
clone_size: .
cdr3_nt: TGTGCCAGCAGTTACTCCCCGACAGGGTCCTACGAGCAGTACTTC
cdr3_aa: CASSYSPTGSYEQYF

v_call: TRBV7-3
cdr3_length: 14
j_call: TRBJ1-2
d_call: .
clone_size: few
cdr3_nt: TGTGCCAGCAGCTTAGGACCAGGCGAAGGTGGCTACACCTTC
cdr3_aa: CASSLGPGEGGYTF

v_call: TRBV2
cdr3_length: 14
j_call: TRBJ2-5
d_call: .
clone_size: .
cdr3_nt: TGTGCCAGCATTGGGCTTCCAAAAGGGGAGACCCAGTACTTC
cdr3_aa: CASIGLPKGETQYF

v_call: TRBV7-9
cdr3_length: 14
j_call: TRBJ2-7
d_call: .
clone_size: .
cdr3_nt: TGTGCCAGCAGCTTAGACACAGAACCCTACGAGCAGTACTTC
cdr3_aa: CASSLDTEPYEQYF

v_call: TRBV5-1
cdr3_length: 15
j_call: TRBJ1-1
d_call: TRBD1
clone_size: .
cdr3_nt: TGCGCCAGCAGCACCACCGGACAGGTTAACACTGAAGCTTTCTTT
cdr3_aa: CASSTTGQVNTEAFF

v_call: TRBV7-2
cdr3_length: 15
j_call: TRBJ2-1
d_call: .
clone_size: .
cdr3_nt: TGTGCCAGCAGCTTAGTGCCGGCCTCCTACAATGAGCAGTTCTTC
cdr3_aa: CASSLVPASYNEQFF

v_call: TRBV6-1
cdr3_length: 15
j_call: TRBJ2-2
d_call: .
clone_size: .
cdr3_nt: TGTGCCAGCAGTGAAACGGCAGGGTGGCCCGGGGAGCTGTTTTTT
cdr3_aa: CASSETAGWPGELFF